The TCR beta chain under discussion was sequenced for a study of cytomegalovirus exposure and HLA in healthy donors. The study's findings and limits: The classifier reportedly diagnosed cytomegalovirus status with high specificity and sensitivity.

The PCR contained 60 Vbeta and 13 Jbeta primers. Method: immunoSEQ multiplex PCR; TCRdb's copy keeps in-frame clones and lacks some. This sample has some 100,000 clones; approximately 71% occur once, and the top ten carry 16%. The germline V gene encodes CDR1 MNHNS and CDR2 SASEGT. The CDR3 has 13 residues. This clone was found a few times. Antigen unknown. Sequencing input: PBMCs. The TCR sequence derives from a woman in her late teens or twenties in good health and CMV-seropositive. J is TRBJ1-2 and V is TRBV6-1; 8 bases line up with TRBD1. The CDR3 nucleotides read TGTGACCCCCGGGACAGGACCCACTATGGCTACACCTTC. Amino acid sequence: CDPRDRTHYGYTF.